This T cell receptor beta chain was captured in a study of CD8 T cells in Susac syndrome. Reverse transcription of about 0.5 to 1 ug RNA used random hexamers. TCRdb re-analysed the immunoSEQ multiplex PCR reads in MiXCR, keeping a single row per CDR3 protein. The sample has about 120,000 distinct CDR3 sequences, over 90% seen once. With V trimmed by 4 bases and J by 6 bases, 9 bases remained unmatched. There are 15 residues in the CDR3. Germline-derived CDR1 and CDR2 are LNHDA and SQIVND (reference sequence). Sequenced input: CD8+ T cells from PBMCs. This TCR was recovered from a human donor with Susac syndrome. The V gene is TRBV19, the J gene TRBJ1-2; TRBD1 matches at 9 bases. CDR3 amino acids: CASSTLQGAIDGYTF. CDR3 DNA sequence: TGTGCCAGTAGTACCCTACAGGGGGCCATCGATGGCTACACCTTC. The full variable domain, with the rest looked up from reference TRBV19 and TRBJ1-2, is DGGITQSPKYLFRKEGQNVTLSCEQNLNHDAMYWYRQDPGQGLRLIYYSQIVNDFQKGDIAEGYSVSREKKESFPLTVTSAQKNPTAFYLCASSTLQGAIDGYTFGSGTRLTVV.